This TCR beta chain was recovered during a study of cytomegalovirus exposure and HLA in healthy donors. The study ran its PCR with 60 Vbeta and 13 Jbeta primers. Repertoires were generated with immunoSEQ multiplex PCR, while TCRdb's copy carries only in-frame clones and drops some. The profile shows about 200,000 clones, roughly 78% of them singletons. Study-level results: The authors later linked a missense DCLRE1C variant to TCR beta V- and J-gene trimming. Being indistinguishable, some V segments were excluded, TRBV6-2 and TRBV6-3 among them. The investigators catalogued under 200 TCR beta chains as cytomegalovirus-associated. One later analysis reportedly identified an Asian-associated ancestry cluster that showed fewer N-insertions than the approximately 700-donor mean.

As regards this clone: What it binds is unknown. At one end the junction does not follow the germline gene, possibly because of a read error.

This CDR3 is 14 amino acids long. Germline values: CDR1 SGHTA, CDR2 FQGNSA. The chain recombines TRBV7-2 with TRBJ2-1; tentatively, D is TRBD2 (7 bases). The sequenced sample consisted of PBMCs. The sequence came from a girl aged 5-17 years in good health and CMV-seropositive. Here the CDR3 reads CASGLGGAYNEQFF. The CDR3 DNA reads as TGTGCCAGCGGCTTAGGGGGGGCCTACAATGAGCAGTTCTTC.